This T cell receptor (beta chain) was sequenced during a study of blood T cell repertoires in COVID-19. Whole-study context: Acute and convalescent COVID-19 specimens originated in the United States, Italy and Spain. From T cells, B-cell-depleted T cells, or PBMCs came the material, which was cDNA or gDNA.

In the original analysis: Amplification of reference gene primers provided the estimated nucleated cell counts. The assay was immunoSEQ multiplex PCR, and TCRdb's table has in-frame clones only and misses some. From that table come the V and J calls and clone size; the DNA was used to work out D and trimming. The sample holds 160,000 or so clones; about nine tenths are singletons and the top ten take more than 2%. This clone was counted a few times. V dropped 0 bases and J dropped 11 bases, with 19 bases sitting between them. The CDR3 sequence is 15 residues long. CDR1 is KGHSH and CDR2 is LQKENI in the germline V gene.

V and J are TRBV18 and TRBJ1-1; D perhaps matches TRBD1 (5 bases). The TCR originated in a woman in her 70s with acute or convalescent COVID-19. Sequencing was done on a sample of peripheral blood. The CDR3 protein is CASSPPDRDPGRAFF. The CDR3 region has the DNA TGTGCCAGCTCACCACCAGACCGGGACCCAGGGAGGGCTTTCTTT.